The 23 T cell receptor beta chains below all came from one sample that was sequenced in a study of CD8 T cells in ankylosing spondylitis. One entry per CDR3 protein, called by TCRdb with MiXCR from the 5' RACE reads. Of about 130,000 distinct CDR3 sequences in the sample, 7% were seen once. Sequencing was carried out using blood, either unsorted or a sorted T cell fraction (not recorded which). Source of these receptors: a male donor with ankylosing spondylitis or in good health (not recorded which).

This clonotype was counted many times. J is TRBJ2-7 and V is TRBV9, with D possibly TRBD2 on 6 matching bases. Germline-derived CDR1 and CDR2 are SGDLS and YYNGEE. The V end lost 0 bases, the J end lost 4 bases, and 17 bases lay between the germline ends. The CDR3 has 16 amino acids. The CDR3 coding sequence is TGTGCCAGCAGCGTAGCCGCCGGGACTGGGATTTACGAGCAGTACTTC. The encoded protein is CASSVAAGTGIYEQYF.

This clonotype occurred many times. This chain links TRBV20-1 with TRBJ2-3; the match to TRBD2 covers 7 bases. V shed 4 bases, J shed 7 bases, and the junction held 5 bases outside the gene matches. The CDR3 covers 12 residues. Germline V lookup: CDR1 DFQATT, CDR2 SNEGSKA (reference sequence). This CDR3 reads CSAKGLVYTQYF. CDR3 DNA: TGCAGTGCTAAAGGACTAGTTTATACGCAGTATTTT.

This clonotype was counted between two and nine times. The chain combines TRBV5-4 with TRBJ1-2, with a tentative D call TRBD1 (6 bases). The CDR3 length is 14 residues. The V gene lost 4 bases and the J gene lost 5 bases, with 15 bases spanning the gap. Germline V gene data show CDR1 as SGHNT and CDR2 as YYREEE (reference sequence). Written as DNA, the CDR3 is TGTGCCAGCAGCGGAACAGGGTTGGAATATGGCTACACCTTC. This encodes CASSGTGLEYGYTF.

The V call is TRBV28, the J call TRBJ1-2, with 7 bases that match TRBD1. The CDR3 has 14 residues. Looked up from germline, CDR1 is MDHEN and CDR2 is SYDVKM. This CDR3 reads CVSSTGQILYGYTF. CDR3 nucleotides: TGTGTATCCTCCACGGGACAGATCCTTTATGGCTACACCTTC.

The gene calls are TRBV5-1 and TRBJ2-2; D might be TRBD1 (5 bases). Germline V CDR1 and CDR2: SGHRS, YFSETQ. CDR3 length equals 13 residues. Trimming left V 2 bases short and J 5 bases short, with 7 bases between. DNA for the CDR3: TGCGCCAGCAGCTTCCAGGGAACCGGGGAGCTGTTTTTT. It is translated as CASSFQGTGELFF.

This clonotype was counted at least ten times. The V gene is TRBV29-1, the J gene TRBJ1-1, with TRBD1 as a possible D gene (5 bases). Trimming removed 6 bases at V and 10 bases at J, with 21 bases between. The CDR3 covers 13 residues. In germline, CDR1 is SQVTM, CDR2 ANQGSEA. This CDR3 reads CSVVQHDSDGAFF. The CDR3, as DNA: TGCAGCGTGGTACAACACGACAGCGACGGAGCTTTCTTT.

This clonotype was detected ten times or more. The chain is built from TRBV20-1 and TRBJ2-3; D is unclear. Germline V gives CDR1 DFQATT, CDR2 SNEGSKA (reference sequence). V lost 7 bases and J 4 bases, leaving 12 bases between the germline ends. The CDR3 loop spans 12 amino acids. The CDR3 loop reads CSEGRDADTQYF. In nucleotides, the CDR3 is TGCAGTGAGGGAAGGGATGCAGATACGCAGTATTTT.

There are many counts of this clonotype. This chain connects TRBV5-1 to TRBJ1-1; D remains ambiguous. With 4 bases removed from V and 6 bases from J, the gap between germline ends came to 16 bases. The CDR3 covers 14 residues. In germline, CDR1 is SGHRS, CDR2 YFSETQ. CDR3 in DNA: TGCGCCAGCAGCCCGCCCGACGGCTCCGCTGAAGCTTTCTTT. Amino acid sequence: CASSPPDGSAEAFF.

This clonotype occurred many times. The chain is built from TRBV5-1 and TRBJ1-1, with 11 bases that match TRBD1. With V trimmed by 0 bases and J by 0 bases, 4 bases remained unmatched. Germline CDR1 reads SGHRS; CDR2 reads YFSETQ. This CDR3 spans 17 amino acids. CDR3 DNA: TGCGCCAGCAGCTTGGGGACAGGGGGCAGGTTGAACACTGAAGCTTTCTTT. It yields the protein CASSLGTGGRLNTEAFF.

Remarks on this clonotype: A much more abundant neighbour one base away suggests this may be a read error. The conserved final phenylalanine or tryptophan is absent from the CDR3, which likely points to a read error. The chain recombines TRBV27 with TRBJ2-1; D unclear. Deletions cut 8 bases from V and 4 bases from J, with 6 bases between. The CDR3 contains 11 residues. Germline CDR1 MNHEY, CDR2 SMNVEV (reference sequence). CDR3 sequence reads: CASAVYNEQFS. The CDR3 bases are TGTGCCAGCGCCGTTTACAATGAGCAGTTCTCC.

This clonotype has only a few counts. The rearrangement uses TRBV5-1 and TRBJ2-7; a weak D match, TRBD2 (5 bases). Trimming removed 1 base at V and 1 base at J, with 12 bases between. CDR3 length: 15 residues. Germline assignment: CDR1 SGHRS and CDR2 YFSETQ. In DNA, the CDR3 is TGCGCCAGCAGCTTGACGGGATTTCAGTCCTACGAGCAGTACTTC. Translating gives CASSLTGFQSYEQYF.

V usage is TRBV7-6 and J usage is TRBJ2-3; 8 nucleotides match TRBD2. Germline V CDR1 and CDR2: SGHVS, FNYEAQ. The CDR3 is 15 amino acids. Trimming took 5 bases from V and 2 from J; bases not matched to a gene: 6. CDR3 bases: TGTGCCAGCAGCCCCCCGGGAGGGGACACAGATACGCAGTATTTT. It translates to CASSPPGGDTDTQYF.

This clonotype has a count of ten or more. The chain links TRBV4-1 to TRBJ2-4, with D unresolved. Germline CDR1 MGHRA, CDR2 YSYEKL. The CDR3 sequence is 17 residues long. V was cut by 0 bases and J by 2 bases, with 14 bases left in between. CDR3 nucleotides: TGCGCCAGCAGCCAAGATCCCCCGATGCCACCCAAAAACATTCAGTACTTC. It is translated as CASSQDPPMPPKNIQYF.

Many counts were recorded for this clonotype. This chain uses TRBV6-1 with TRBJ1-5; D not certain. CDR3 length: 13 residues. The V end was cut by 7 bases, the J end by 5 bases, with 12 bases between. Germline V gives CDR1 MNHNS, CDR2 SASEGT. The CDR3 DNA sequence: TGTGCCAGCATCCCGGAGAGGGATCAGCCCCAGCATTTT. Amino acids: CASIPERDQPQHF.

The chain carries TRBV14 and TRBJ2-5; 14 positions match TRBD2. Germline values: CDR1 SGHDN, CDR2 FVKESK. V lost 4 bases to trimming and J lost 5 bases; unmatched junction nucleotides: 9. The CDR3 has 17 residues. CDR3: CASSRLMGLAGDETQYF. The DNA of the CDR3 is TGTGCCAGCAGCCGATTAATGGGACTAGCGGGGGATGAGACCCAGTACTTC.

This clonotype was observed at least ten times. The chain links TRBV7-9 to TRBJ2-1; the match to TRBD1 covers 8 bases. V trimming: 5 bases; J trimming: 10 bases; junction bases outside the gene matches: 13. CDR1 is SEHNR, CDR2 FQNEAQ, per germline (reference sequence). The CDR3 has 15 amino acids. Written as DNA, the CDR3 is TGTGCCAGCAGCCTCAGGGGGCTTAACACCGACGAGCAGTTCTTC. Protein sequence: CASSLRGLNTDEQFF.

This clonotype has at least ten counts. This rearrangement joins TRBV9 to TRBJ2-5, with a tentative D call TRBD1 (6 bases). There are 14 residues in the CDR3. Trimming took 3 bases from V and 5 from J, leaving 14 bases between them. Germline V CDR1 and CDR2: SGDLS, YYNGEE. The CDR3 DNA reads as TGTGCCAGCAGCGGATTCAGGGGACACGAGACCCAGTACTTC. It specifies CASSGFRGHETQYF.

The CDR3 loop is CASSLGGTPLNREHEQYF. In DNA form, the CDR3 reads TGTGCCAGCAGCTTAGGAGGGACGCCCCTTAATCGGGAGCACGAGCAGTACTTC. The chain links TRBV7-8 to TRBJ2-7; perhaps TRBD2 as D (6 bases). The V gene's germline CDR1 is SGHVS and CDR2 FQNEAQ. This CDR3 is built from 18 residues. The germline V and J ends were trimmed by 1 base and 5 bases, with 24 bases remaining between them.

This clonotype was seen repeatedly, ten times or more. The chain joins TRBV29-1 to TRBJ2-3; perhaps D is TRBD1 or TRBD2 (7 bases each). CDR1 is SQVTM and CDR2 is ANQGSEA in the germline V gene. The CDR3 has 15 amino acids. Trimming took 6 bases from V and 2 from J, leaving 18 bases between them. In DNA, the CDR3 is TGCAGCGTCGCAGGGGGAGCGGGGATCACAGATACGCAGTATTTT. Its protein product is CSVAGGAGITDTQYF.

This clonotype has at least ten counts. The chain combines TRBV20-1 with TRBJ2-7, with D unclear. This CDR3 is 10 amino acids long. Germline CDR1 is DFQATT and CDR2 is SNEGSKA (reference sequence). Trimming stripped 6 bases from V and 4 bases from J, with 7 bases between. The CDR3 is CSAPEYEQYF. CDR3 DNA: TGCAGTGCCCCTGAATACGAGCAGTACTTC.

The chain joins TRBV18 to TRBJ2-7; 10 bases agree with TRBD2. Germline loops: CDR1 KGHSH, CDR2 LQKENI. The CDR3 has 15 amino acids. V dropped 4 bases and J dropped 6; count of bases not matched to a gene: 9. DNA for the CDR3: TGTGCCAGCTCACAAACACTAGCGGGGCTCGGCGAGCAGTACTTC. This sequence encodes CASSQTLAGLGEQYF.

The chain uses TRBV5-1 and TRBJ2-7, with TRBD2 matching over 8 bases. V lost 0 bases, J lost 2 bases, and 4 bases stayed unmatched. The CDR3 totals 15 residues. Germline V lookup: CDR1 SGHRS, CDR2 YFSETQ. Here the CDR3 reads CASSLEAGDTYEQYF. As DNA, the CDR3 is TGCGCCAGCAGCTTGGAAGCGGGAGACACCTACGAGCAGTACTTC.

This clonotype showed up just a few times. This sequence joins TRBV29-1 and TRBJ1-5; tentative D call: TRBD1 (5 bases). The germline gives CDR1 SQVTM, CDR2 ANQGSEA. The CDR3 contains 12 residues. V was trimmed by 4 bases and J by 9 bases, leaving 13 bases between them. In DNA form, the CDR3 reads TGCAGCGTTGGGGCAGGGCGGGGGCCCCAGCATTTT. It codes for CSVGAGRGPQHF.